The clone carrying this T cell receptor beta chain was detected a few times. As handled by the study authors: Scientists estimated how many nucleated cells there were by amplifying reference gene primers. Assay used: immunoSEQ multiplex PCR; TCRdb lists only in-frame clones, some missing. V and J calls and clone size are those listed in that table; D and trimming were worked out from the DNA. Of 150,000 to 180,000 clones in the sample, around 83% were seen once. This specimen belongs to a study of blood T cell repertoires in COVID-19. Study summary: Acute and convalescent COVID-19 specimens originated in the United States, Italy and Spain.

The CDR3 loop spans 15 amino acids. CDR1 is KGHSH and CDR2 is LQKENI in the germline V gene. After removal of 0 bases from V and 8 bases from J, the junction contained 6 bases not matched to a gene. The V call is TRBV18, the J call TRBJ2-3, with 9 bases matching TRBD2. Source material: peripheral blood. The origin of this receptor is a woman aged 55-70 years with acute or convalescent COVID-19. CDR3 in amino acids: CASSPPSGGYGTQYF. The CDR3 DNA reads as TGTGCCAGCTCACCACCTAGCGGGGGATACGGTACGCAGTATTTT.